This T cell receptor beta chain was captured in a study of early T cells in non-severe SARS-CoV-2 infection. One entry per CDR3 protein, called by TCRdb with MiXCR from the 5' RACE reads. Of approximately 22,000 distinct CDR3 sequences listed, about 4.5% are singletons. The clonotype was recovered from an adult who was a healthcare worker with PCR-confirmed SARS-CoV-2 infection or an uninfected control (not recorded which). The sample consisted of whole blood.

CDR3 protein: CASQLGTRGLSQETQYF. In nucleotides, the CDR3 is TGTGCCAGCCAACTAGGGACACGGGGGTTGTCCCAAGAGACCCAGTACTTC. The chain combines TRBV6-6 with TRBJ2-5, with D tentatively TRBD1 or TRBD2 (6 bases each). Germline V gene lookup returns CDR1 MNHNY and CDR2 SVGAGI (reference sequence). This CDR3 contains 17 residues. Trimming removed 8 bases at V and 1 base at J, with 23 bases between.